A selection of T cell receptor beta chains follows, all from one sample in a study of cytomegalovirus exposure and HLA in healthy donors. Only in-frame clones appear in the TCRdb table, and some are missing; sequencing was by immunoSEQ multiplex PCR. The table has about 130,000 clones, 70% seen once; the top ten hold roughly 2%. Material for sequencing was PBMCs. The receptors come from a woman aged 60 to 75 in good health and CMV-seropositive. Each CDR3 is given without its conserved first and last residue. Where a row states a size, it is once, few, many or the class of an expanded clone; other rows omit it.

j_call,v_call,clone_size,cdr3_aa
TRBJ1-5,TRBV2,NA,ASNIVQKEGATQH
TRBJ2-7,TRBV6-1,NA,ASSEDGRGDEQY
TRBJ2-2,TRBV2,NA,ASSETSGTGELF
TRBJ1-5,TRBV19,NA,ASSDGTDGGPQH
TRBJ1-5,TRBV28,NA,ASSPGGRDSNQPQH
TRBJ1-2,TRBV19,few,ASSIGQGGYT
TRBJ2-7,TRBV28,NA,ASSLGGGGRTYEQY
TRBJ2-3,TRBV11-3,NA,ASSLGLTSSSTDTQY
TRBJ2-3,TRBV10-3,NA,AISWTSGSTDTQY
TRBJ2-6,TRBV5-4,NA,ASSFSRGPSGANVLT
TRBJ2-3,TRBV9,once,ASSPRLVSRTDTQY
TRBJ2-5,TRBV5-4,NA,ASSLAGGPGETQY
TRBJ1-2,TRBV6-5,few,ASSYSGGGYT
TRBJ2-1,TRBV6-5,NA,ASHREGLGYNEQF
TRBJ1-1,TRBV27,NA,ASSPIRMGDTEAF
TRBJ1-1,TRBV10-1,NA,ASTRDRVNTEAF
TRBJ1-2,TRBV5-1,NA,ASSLDWAEKGYT
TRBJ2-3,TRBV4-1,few,ASSQHRVLGDTQY
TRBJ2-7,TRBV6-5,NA,ASSYSAEQY
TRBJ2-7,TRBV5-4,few,ASSFGTGSYEQY
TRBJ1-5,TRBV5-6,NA,ASSLGSGYSNQPQH
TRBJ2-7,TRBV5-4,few,ASSSDRGPYEQY
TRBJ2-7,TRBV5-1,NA,ASSRGGQTSSSYEQY
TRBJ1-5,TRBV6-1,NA,ASRPGNQPQH
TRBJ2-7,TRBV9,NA,ASSVGTSGHSYEQY
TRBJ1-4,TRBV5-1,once,ASSFNGQLTNEKLF
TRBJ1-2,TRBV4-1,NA,ASSRQDSLTNYGYT
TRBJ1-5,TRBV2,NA,ASSVGQTNQPQH
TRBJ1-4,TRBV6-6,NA,ASSYRDRPNEKLF
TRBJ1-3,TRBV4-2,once,ASSQEREISGNTIY
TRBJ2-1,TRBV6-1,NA,ASRTELLNEQF
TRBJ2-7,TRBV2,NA,ASTRDRGAYEQY
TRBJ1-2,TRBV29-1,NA,SAQGFSSDGYT
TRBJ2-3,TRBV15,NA,ATSRGSAGGAQY
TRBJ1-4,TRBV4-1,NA,ASSQAGTGNEKLF
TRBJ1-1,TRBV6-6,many,ASSPTGMNTEAF
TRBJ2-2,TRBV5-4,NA,ASSLEFSGRGTGELF
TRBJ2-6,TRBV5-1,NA,ASSWTEIGSGANVLT
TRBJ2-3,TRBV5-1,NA,ASSHGTSGRMSADTQY
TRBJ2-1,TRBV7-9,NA,ASSPTGQGRTNEQF
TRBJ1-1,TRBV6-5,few,ASSPGETEAF
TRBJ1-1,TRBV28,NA,ASRQGAAREAF
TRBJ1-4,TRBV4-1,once,ASSPSPWAEKLF
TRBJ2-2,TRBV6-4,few,ASSPLGGTGELF
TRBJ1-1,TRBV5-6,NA,ASSRGITEAF
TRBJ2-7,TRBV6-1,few,ASSGRTGPYEQY
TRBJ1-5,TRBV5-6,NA,ASTLGQGLSNQPQH